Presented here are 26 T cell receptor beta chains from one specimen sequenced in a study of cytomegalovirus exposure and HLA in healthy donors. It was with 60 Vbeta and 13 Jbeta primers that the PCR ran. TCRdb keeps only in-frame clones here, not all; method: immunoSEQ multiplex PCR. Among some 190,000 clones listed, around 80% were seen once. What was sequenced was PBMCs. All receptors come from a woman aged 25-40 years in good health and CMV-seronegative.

The CDR3 DNA sequence: TGTGCCAGCAGCCAAGTTGAACCGGGACAGGGTTACGAGCAGTACTTC. It is translated as CASSQVEPGQGYEQYF. The rearrangement links TRBV4-2 to TRBJ2-7; 9 bases agree with TRBD1. Germline V gives CDR1 LGHNA, CDR2 YNFKEQ. The CDR3 has 16 residues. Unmatched junction bases numbered 8, after V lost 1 base and J lost 4 bases.

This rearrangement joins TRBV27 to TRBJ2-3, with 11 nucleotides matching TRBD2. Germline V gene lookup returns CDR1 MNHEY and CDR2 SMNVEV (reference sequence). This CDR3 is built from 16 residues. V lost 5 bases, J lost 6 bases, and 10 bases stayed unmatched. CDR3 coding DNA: TGTGCCAGCAGTAAAATAGCGGGGGGGCCCGGGGATACGCAGTATTTT. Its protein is CASSKIAGGPGDTQYF.

The CDR3 DNA is TGTGCCAGCAGCTTATTAGGGGTTCTGAACACTGAAGCTTTCTTT. Protein product: CASSLLGVLNTEAFF. This chain uses TRBV7-8 with TRBJ1-1; maybe TRBD1 (5 bases). Trimming cost V 2 bases and J 0 bases, with 10 bases left between them. Germline V lookup: CDR1 SGHVS, CDR2 FQNEAQ. The CDR3 covers 15 residues.

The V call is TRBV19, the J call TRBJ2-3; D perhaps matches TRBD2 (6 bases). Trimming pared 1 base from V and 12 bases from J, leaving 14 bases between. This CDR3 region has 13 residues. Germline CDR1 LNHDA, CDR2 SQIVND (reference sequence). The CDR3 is CASSIGREFPQYF. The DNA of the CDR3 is TGTGCCAGTAGTATAGGGCGGGAATTTCCACAGTATTTT.

For the CDR3, the DNA is TGCGCCAGCAGCCAAGCCCTGACAGGCGGGGGCTACACCTTC. It is translated as CASSQALTGGGYTF. V is TRBV4-3 and J is TRBJ1-2, with D possibly matching TRBD1 (6 bases). From germline, CDR1 is LGHNA and CDR2 YSLEER. This CDR3 region has 14 residues. Between the trimmed V and J ends, which lost 1 base and 8 bases, there was a span of 14 bases.

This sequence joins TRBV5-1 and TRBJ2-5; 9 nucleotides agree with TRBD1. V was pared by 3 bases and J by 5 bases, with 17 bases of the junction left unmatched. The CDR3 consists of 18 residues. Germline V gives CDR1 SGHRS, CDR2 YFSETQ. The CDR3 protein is CASSSDRDRDGFLETQYF. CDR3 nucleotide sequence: TGCGCCAGCAGCTCGGACCGGGACAGGGATGGGTTTCTGGAGACCCAGTACTTC. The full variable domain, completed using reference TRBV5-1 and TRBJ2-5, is KAGVTQTPRYLIKTRGQQVTLSCSPISGHRSVSWYQQTPGQGLQFLFEYFSETQRNKGNFPGRFSGRQFSNSRSEMNVSTLELGDSALYLCASSSDRDRDGFLETQYFGPGTRLLVL.

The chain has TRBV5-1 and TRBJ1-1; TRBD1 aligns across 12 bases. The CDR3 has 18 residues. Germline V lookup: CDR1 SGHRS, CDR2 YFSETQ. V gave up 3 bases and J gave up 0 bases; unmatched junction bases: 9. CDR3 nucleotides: TGCGCCAGCAGCTGGGCCGGGACAGGGGGCAGAGTGAACACTGAAGCTTTCTTT. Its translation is CASSWAGTGGRVNTEAFF.

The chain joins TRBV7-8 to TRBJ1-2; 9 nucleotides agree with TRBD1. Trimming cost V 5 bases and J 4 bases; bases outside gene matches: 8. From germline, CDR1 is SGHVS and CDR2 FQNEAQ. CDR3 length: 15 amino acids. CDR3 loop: CASSPRTGASYGYTF. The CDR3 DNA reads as TGTGCCAGCAGCCCTCGGACAGGGGCAAGCTATGGCTACACCTTC.

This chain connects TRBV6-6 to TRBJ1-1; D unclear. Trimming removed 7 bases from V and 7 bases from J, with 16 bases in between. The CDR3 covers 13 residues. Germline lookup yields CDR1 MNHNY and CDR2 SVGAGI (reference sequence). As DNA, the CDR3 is TGTGCCAGCACCAGCCGGGAGCCCTATGAAGCTTTCTTT. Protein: CASTSREPYEAFF.

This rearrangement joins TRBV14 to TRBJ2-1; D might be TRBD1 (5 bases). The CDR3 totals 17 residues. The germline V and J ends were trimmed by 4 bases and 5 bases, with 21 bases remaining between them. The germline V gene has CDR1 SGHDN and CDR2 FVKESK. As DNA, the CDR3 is TGTGCCAGCAGCCTAAGAACGCCTGGGGCGTGGGACAATGAGCAGTTCTTC. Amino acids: CASSLRTPGAWDNEQFF.

The CDR3 is CASSLGPTHSNQPQHF. DNA for the CDR3: TGTGCCAGCAGTTTAGGGCCCACACATAGCAATCAGCCCCAGCATTTT. The chain recombines TRBV27 with TRBJ1-5; no reliable D call. The V gene lost 2 bases and the J gene lost 0 bases, with 11 bases spanning the gap. The CDR3 has 16 amino acids. The germline CDR1 and CDR2 sequences are MNHEY and SMNVEV (reference sequence).

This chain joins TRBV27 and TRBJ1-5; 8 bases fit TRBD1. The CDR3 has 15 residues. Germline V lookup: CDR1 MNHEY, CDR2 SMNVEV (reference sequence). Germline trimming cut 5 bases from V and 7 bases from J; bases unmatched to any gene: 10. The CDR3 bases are TGTGCCAGCAGTCTCCGCCAGGGGGCTCGGCAGCCCCAGCATTTT. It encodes CASSLRQGARQPQHF.

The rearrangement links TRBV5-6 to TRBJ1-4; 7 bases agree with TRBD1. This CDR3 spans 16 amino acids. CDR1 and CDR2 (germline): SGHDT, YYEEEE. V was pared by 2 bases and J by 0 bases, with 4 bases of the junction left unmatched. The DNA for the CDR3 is TGTGCCAGCAGCTTTCCCGGACAGGCAACTAATGAAAAACTGTTTTTT. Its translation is CASSFPGQATNEKLFF.

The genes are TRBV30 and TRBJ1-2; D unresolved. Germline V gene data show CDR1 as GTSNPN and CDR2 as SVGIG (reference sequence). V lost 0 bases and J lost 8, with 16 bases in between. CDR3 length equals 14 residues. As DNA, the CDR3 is TGTGCCTGGAGTGTACTCGGGGTACGGGCCGGCTACACCTTC. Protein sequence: CAWSVLGVRAGYTF.

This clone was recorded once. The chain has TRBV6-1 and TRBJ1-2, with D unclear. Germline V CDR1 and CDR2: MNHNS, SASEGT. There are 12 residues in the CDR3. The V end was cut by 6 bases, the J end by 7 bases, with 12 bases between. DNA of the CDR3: TGTGCCAGCAGCTACAGTCGGGGTGGCTACACCTTC. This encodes CASSYSRGGYTF.

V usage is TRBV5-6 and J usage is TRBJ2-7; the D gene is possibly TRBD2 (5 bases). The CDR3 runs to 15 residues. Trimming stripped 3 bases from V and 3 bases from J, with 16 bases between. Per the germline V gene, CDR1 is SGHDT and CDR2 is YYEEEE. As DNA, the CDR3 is TGTGCCAGCAGCTCCTGGAACGGACTGTACTACGAGCAGTACTTC. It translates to CASSSWNGLYYEQYF.

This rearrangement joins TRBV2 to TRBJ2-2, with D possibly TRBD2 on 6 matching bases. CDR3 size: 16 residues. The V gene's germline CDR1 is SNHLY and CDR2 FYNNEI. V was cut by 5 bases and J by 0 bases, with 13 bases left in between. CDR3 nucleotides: TGTGCCAGCAGTTTAGACCGGGACTCGAACACCGGGGAGCTGTTTTTT. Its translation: CASSLDRDSNTGELFF.

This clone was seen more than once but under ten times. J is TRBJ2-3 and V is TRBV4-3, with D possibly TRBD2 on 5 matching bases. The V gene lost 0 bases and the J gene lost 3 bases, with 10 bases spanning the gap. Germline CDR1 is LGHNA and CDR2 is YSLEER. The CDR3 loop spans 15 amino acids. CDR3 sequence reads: CASSQDIGRTDTQYF. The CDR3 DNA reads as TGCGCCAGCAGCCAAGATATAGGGAGAACAGATACGCAGTATTTT.

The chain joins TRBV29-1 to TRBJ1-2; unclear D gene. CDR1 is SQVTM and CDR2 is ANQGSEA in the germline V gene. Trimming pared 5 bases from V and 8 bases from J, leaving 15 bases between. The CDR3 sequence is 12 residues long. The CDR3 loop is CSVNRGLLGYTF. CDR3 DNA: TGCAGCGTTAATCGGGGTTTATTAGGCTACACCTTC.

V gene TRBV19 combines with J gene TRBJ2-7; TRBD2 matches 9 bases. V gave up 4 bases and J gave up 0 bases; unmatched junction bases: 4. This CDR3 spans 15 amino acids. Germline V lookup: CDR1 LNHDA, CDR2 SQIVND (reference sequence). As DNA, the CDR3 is TGTGCCAGTAGTAAGGCTAGCGGGGACTCCTACGAGCAGTACTTC. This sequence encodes CASSKASGDSYEQYF. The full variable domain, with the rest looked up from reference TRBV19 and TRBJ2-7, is DGGITQSPKYLFRKEGQNVTLSCEQNLNHDAMYWYRQDPGQGLRLIYYSQIVNDFQKGDIAEGYSVSREKKESFPLTVTSAQKNPTAFYLCASSKASGDSYEQYFGPGTRLTVT.

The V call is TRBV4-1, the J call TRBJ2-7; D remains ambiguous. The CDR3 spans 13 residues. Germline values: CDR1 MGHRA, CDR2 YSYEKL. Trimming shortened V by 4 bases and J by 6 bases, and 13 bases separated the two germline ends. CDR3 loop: CASSRGLSGEQYF. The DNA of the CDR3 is TGCGCCAGCAGCCGTGGGCTATCCGGCGAGCAGTACTTC.

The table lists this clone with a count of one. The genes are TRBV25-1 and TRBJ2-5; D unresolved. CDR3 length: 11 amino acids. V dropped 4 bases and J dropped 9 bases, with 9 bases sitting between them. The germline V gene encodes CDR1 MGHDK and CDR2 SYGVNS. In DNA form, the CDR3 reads TGTGCCAGCAGTGCCGGCCGGGCCCAGTACTTC. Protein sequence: CASSAGRAQYF.

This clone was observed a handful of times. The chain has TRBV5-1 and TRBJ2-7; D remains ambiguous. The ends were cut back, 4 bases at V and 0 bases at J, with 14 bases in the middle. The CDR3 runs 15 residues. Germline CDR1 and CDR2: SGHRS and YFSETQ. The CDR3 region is CASSPQEPYSYEQYF. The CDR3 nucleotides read TGCGCCAGCAGCCCCCAGGAACCCTACTCCTACGAGCAGTACTTC.

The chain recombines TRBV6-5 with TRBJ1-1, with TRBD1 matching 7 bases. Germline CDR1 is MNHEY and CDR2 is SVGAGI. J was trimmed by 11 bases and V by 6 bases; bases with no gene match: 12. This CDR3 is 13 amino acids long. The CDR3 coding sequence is TGTGCCAGCAGAAATAGACAGGGCCGGTGGGCTTTCTTT. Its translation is CASRNRQGRWAFF.

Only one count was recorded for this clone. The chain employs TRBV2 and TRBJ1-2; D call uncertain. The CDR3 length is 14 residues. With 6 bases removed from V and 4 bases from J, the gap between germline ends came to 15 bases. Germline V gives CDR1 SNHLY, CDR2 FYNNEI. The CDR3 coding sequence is TGTGCCAGCAGCGCAGCGGGCGGCGGCTATGGCTACACCTTC. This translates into CASSAAGGGYGYTF.

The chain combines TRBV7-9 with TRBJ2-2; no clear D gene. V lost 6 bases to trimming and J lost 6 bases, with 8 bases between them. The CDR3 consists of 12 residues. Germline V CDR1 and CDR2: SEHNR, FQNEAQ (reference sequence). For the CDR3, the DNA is TGTGCCAGCAGTCTAACGGCCGGGGAGCTGTTTTTT. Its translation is CASSLTAGELFF.